What follows are 2 T cell receptor beta chains derived from one specimen sequenced in a study of identical twins. One entry per CDR3 protein, called by TCRdb with MiXCR from the 5' RACE reads. The profile covers nearly 900,000 distinct CDR3 sequences, with roughly an eighth appearing a single time and about 1.5% taken by the ten largest. These data are also associated with another study on yellow fever vaccine responses in identical twins.

Sequencing was performed on PBMCs. The receptors stem from a woman aged 18-30 years in good health.

This clonotype was counted a few times. This sequence joins TRBV20-1 and TRBJ2-1; 11 bases are a match to TRBD2. The junction had 14 bases not matched to a gene; V was cut back by 6 bases and J by 10 bases. Germline V gene sequence: CDR1 DFQATT, CDR2 SNEGSKA (reference sequence). There are 15 residues in the CDR3. CDR3 region: CSADGLAGGLDEQFF. CDR3 in DNA: TGCAGTGCCGACGGGCTAGCGGGGGGCCTAGACGAGCAGTTCTTC.

A few counts support this clonotype. J is TRBJ2-3 and V is TRBV5-6, with 7 positions matching TRBD2. The CDR3 totals 15 residues. J lost 3 bases, V lost 2 bases, and 6 bases had no gene match. CDR1 and CDR2 (germline): SGHDT, YYEEEE. The DNA of the CDR3 is TGTGCCAGCAGCTTCTCGGGAGGCATAACAGATACGCAGTATTTT. Its protein is CASSFSGGITDTQYF.